These 5 T cell receptor beta chains were all obtained from the same sample, sequenced in a study of shared clonotypes between healthy human individuals (dated by TCRdb to between 2020 and 2021). For the CD8 naive samples, CD45RO-negative cells were positively selected for CCR7, yielding a CD45RA+CCR7+ population from which TemRA cells were excluded. The receptor library was made with the immunoSEQ multiplex PCR assay. TCRdb carries this immuneACCESS record with in-frame sequences only. Its versions omit some clonotypes, under half of them owing to an unresolved V gene in the studies checked, with the rest unexplained. The sample data list under 1 million clones, and around 96% of these were observed just once. Of the sample, 0.2% to 0.25% falls within the top ten clones. Sequencing was performed on naive CD8+ T cells sorted from blood. The cell subset or site label on this specimen signifies: CD45RA+CCR7+. The receptors come from a man aged 25 to 40 in good health.

The CDR3 protein is CASSEPGRNTIYF. The CDR3 DNA sequence: TGTGCCAGCAGTGAACCAGGGAGGAACACCATATATTTT. The chain combines TRBV2 with TRBJ1-3; D is possibly TRBD1 (5 bases). V lost 2 bases and J lost 7, with 9 bases in between. This CDR3 is built from 13 residues. From germline, CDR1 is SNHLY and CDR2 FYNNEI.

The chain links TRBV27 to TRBJ2-7; weak D call: TRBD2 (5 bases). CDR1 and CDR2 (germline): MNHEY, SMNVEV (reference sequence). With 2 bases removed from V and 6 bases from J, the gap between germline ends came to 14 bases. The CDR3 runs to 14 residues. The DNA of the CDR3 is TGTGCCAGCAGTTTAACCGGGAAGGGTCGCGAGCAGTACTTC. Its protein is CASSLTGKGREQYF.

The rearrangement joins TRBV19 to TRBJ2-1, with D possibly TRBD1 on 6 matching bases. Germline values: CDR1 LNHDA, CDR2 SQIVND (reference sequence). V was cut by 8 bases and J by 2 bases, with 10 bases left in between. The CDR3 sequence is 13 residues long. CDR3 region: CASVGTPYNEQFF. The CDR3 DNA is TGTGCCAGTGTCGGGACACCCTACAATGAGCAGTTCTTC.

The V call is TRBV10-2, the J call TRBJ2-7; D may be TRBD2 (6 bases). The germline V gene encodes CDR1 WSHSY and CDR2 SAAADI. The CDR3 is 14 amino acids. Trimming shortened V by 9 bases and J by 0 bases, and 15 bases separated the two germline ends. The CDR3 DNA reads as TGCGCCAGTCGGAGGGAAAGGAGCTCCTACGAGCAGTACTTC. This sequence encodes CASRRERSSYEQYF.

The chain uses TRBV7-9 and TRBJ2-3; a weak D match, TRBD2 (6 bases). Germline V gene lookup returns CDR1 SEHNR and CDR2 FQNEAQ (reference sequence). There are 14 residues in the CDR3. Trimming removed 0 bases from V and 8 bases from J, with 12 bases in between. The CDR3 DNA follows: TGTGCCAGCAGCTTAGCAGGGAGGCCATTTACGCAGTATTTT. Protein sequence: CASSLAGRPFTQYF. The full variable domain, its missing parts supplied by reference TRBV7-9 and TRBJ2-3, is DTGVSQNPRHKITKRGQNVTFRCDPISEHNRLYWYRQTLGQGPEFLTYFQNEAQLEKSRLLSDRFSAERPKGSFSTLEIQRTEQGDSAMYLCASSLAGRPFTQYFGPGTRLTVL.